The sequence of this TCR beta chain was determined in a study of PD-1 blockade in mismatch repair-deficient tumors. About the study: Enrolled about 2013-2016, patients had progressing, pretreated mismatch repair-deficient cancers of 12 types. Whole-study findings and limits: After pembrolizumab, tumor-resident clones rose rapidly, then generally contracted before radiologic responses.

The repertoire was sequenced with immunoSEQ multiplex PCR; TCRdb's copy has only in-frame clones and lacks some. Here the sample spans some 97,000 clones, 82% being singletons. A remark on this clone: No antigen is known for it.

This TCR was sampled from an adult with mismatch repair-deficient cancer. Specimen: peripheral blood, collected approximately 35 weeks after starting pembrolizumab.

Here the CDR3 DNA reads TGTGCCAGCAGTCCAGGACAGTTCGCCTACAATGAGCAGTTCTTC. Translating it yields CASSPGQFAYNEQFF. The genes are TRBV27 and TRBJ2-1; a weak D match, TRBD1 (6 bases). Germline V lookup: CDR1 MNHEY, CDR2 SMNVEV (reference sequence). The length of the CDR3 is 15 residues. V gave up 5 bases and J gave up 2 bases, with 13 bases separating them.